A selection of T cell receptor beta chains follows, all from one sample in a study of CD8+ T cells in alopecia areata. Produced via immunoSEQ multiplex PCR; TCRdb's table is partial and in-frame only. The sample includes more than 75,000 clones, less than 50% of them seen just once. The sequenced material came from CD4+ T cells sorted from blood. Receptors were obtained from a human donor with alopecia areata. Each CDR3 is given without its conserved first and last residue.

V gene | CDR3 protein
TRBV2 | ASSDSAGRDTQY
TRBV28 | AIILGSTGEQY
TRBV15 | ATSSRGGELF
TRBV7-8 | ASSQEAITHYNEQF
TRBV6-5 | ASSRRKDGELF
TRBV5-1 | ASSLISSRALQETQY
TRBV6-5 | ASRVDRAGLNIQY
TRBV7-2 | ASSRKAAGKQF
TRBV7-9 | ASSSQGEQF
TRBV10-3 | ASRPGTPGGGQY
TRBV5-1 | ASSLGGAGYLQETQY
TRBV7-2 | ASSQGGDGH
TRBV30 | AWSTGEKLF
TRBV30 | AWSVQTGNEQF
TRBV27 | ASIRSGGGVDTQY
TRBV5-1 | ASSLVAGGPRQETQY